What follows are 7 T cell receptor beta chains derived from one specimen sequenced in a study of identifying expanded T cells in peripheral blood. TCRdb's table, derived via immunoSEQ multiplex PCR, lists solely in-frame clones and lacks some. The sample has about 86,000 clones; around 83% are singletons. Sample: blood. All receptors come from a person aged 18-70 years in good health.

The CDR3 nucleotides are TGTGCCAGCAGCTTGGTGTCAGGGGCCCTGAACACTGAAGCTTTCTTT. It is translated as CASSLVSGALNTEAFF. V and J are TRBV5-6 and TRBJ1-1; D is perhaps TRBD1 (6 bases). The CDR3 covers 16 residues. Trimming pared 0 bases from V and 0 bases from J, leaving 12 bases between. CDR1 and CDR2 from the germline V gene are SGHDT and YYEEEE.

This chain uses TRBV19 with TRBJ1-1, with TRBD1 as a possible D gene (5 bases). CDR3 size: 15 residues. In germline, CDR1 is LNHDA, CDR2 SQIVND (reference sequence). The V gene lost 4 bases and the J gene lost 7 bases, with 19 bases spanning the gap. The CDR3 DNA is TGTGCCAGTAGTAGCGGGGCGGCTTTGGCGAATGAAGCTTTCTTT. Amino acid sequence: CASSSGAALANEAFF.

The rearrangement joins TRBV7-2 to TRBJ1-3; D call uncertain. The CDR3 loop spans 15 amino acids. Per germline, CDR1 SGHTA and CDR2 FQGNSA. The V gene lost 2 bases and the J gene lost 4 bases, with 12 bases spanning the gap. CDR3 in amino acids: CASSLMGYGGNTIYF. DNA of the CDR3: TGTGCCAGCAGCTTAATGGGGTACGGAGGAAACACCATATATTTT.

The J gene is TRBJ2-3, the V gene TRBV18; D might be TRBD2 (5 bases). V lost 6 bases and J 6 bases, leaving 7 bases between the germline ends. The CDR3 is 11 amino acids. Germline-derived CDR1 and CDR2 are KGHSH and LQKENI. The CDR3 nucleotides read TGTGCCAGCTCCGGGGTGGATACGCAGTATTTT. The encoded protein is CASSGVDTQYF.

The chain joins TRBV19 to TRBJ2-3; 9 nucleotides match TRBD2. Germline V gene lookup returns CDR1 LNHDA and CDR2 SQIVND (reference sequence). The V segment lost 3 bases and the J segment 1 base; nucleotides outside the gene matches: 8. This CDR3 has 17 residues. Written as DNA, the CDR3 is TGTGCCAGTAGTATGATCCGGGCTAGCGGGGGCACAGATACGCAGTATTTT. The encoded protein is CASSMIRASGGTDTQYF. Using reference TRBV19 and TRBJ2-3 for the parts outside the CDR3, the full variable domain is DGGITQSPKYLFRKEGQNVTLSCEQNLNHDAMYWYRQDPGQGLRLIYYSQIVNDFQKGDIAEGYSVSREKKESFPLTVTSAQKNPTAFYLCASSMIRASGGTDTQYFGPGTRLTVL.

The V call is TRBV10-1, the J call TRBJ2-3; D gene uncertain. Trimming left V 8 bases short and J 0 bases short, with 9 bases between. The V gene's germline CDR1 is WNHNN and CDR2 SYGVQD (reference sequence). The CDR3 consists of 13 residues. The CDR3 is CASGVGSTDTQYF. The CDR3 nucleotides read TGCGCCAGCGGGGTTGGGAGCACAGATACGCAGTATTTT.

V is TRBV6-5 and J is TRBJ2-1; a possible D gene is TRBD1 (6 bases). CDR3 length: 14 amino acids. The V gene's germline CDR1 is MNHEY and CDR2 SVGAGI. V was pared by 3 bases and J by 7 bases, with 13 bases between. The CDR3 region is CASSYWQGRNEQFF. The CDR3 DNA is TGTGCCAGCAGTTATTGGCAGGGGAGAAATGAGCAGTTCTTC.